This T cell receptor beta chain was sequenced during a study of T cell responses to AZD1222 COVID-19 vaccine. Here immunoSEQ multiplex PCR was the method, and the copy in TCRdb shows in-frame clones only, minus some. In the table there are 150,000 to 170,000 clones, about 85% of which are singletons. A remark on this clone: The target antigen is unknown.

Findings and limits, study-wide: Just six or seven AZD1222 recipients tested seropositive at baseline.

The germline V and J ends were trimmed by 7 bases and 4 bases, with 10 bases remaining between them. Germline CDR1 and CDR2: SNHLY and FYNNEI. The CDR3 consists of 13 residues. The chain carries TRBV2 and TRBJ2-2; TRBD2 is a possible D gene (6 bases). Sequenced here: peripheral blood, sampled on day 0 of AZD1222 vaccination. The sequence was obtained from an adult in good health. This CDR3 reads CASNGGGTGELFF. CDR3 nucleotides: TGTGCCAGCAACGGGGGAGGCACCGGGGAGCTGTTTTTT. The complete variable domain, with remaining parts taken from reference TRBV2 and TRBJ2-2, reads EPEVTQTPSHQVTQMGQEVILRCVPISNHLYFYWYRQILGQKVEFLVSFYNNEISEKSEIFDDQFSVERPDGSNFTLKIRSTKLEDSAMYFCASNGGGTGELFFGEGSRLTVL.